This note documents a single TCR beta chain sequence. Its specificity is not known. Primers: 60 Vbeta forward and 13 Jbeta reverse. Data came from immunoSEQ multiplex PCR; TCRdb stores just in-frame clones and leaves some out. The data contain about 160,000 clones, 70% to 80% of them singletons. V dropped 0 bases and J dropped 7; count of bases not matched to a gene: 9. This CDR3 contains 16 residues. Germline loops: CDR1 SGDLS, CDR2 YYNGEE. These data come from a study of cytomegalovirus exposure and HLA in healthy donors. General study findings and limits: Later analysis identified a missense DCLRE1C variant that was linked to TCR beta V- and J-gene trimming. Earlier analysis found most TCR beta V segments productive about 87% or about 30% of the time.

Donors likely had unrecorded immune exposures despite being nominally healthy when sampled. Sequencing was carried out using PBMCs. The chain carries TRBV9 and TRBJ2-1; 8 nucleotides agree with TRBD1. The clonotype originates from a woman aged 45-65 years in good health and CMV-seronegative. The CDR3 nucleotides are TGTGCCAGCAGCGTAGAAGGACAGGGTGCAGGGAATGAGCAGTTCTTC. Its protein product is CASSVEGQGAGNEQFF.